Sequencing of this T cell receptor (beta chain) was carried out in a study of T cell changes during pregnancy in multiple sclerosis. The V gene end was trimmed by 5 bases and the J gene end by 1 base; junction bases not matched to a gene: 7. Germline loops: CDR1 MNHEY, CDR2 SMNVEV (reference sequence). The CDR3 spans 15 residues. The repertoire was sequenced with immunoSEQ multiplex PCR; TCRdb's copy has only in-frame clones and lacks some. Among tens of thousands of clones listed, 90% were seen once. This clone was recorded only once. Sample: peripheral blood, taken in the third trimester of pregnancy. The clonotype originates from a female donor in good health, enrolled as a control in a pregnancy study. The chain carries TRBV27 and TRBJ2-5; 7 bases match TRBD1. The CDR3 sequence: CASSPDRRFQETQYF. The CDR3 bases are TGTGCCAGCAGTCCGGACAGGCGTTTCCAAGAGACCCAGTACTTC.